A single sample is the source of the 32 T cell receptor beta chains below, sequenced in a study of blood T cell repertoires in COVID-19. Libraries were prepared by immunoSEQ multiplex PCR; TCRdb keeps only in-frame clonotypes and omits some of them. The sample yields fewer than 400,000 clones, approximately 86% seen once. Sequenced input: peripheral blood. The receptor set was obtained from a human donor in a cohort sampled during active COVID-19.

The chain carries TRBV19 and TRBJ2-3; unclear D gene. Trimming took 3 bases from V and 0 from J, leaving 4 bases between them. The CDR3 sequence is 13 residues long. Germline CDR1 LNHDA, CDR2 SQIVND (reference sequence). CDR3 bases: TGTGCCAGTAGTATTGCGAGCACAGATACGCAGTATTTT. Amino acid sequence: CASSIASTDTQYF.

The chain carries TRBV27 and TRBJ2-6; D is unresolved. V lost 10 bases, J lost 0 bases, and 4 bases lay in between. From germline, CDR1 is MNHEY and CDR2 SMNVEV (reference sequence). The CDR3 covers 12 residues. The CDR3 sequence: CATRSGANVLTF. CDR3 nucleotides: TGTGCCACCCGCTCTGGGGCCAACGTCCTGACTTTC.

The CDR3 nucleotides are TGTGCCAGCAGCTTGGTGGGGGGTGGTAATTCACCCCTCCACTTT. Its translation is CASSLVGGGNSPLHF. The rearrangement links TRBV5-6 to TRBJ1-6; perhaps TRBD1 as D (5 bases). The germline V and J ends were trimmed by 0 bases and 6 bases, with 10 bases remaining between them. The CDR3 has 15 residues. CDR1 and CDR2 (germline): SGHDT, YYEEEE.

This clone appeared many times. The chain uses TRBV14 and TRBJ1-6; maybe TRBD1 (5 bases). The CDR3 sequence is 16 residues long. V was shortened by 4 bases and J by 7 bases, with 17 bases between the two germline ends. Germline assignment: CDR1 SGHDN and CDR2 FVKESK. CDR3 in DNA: TGTGCCAGCAGCCGTCGCCAGGGAATCAGGAATTCACCCCTCCACTTT. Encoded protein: CASSRRQGIRNSPLHF.

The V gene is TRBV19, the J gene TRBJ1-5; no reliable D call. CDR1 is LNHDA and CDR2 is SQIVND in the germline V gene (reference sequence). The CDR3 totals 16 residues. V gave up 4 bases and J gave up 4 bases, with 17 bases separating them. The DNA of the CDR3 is TGTGCCAGTAGTACGACCCTGCGGCGCGAGAATCAGCCCCAGCATTTT. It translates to CASSTTLRRENQPQHF.

The CDR3 protein is CASSKSSLPYEQYF. The CDR3 bases are TGCGCCAGCAGCAAGAGTTCCCTCCCCTACGAGCAGTACTTC. The gene calls are TRBV5-1 and TRBJ2-7; D is uncertain. This CDR3 region has 14 residues. V lost 4 bases to trimming and J lost 2 bases, with 13 bases between them. CDR1 SGHRS and CDR2 YFSETQ come from the germline V gene.

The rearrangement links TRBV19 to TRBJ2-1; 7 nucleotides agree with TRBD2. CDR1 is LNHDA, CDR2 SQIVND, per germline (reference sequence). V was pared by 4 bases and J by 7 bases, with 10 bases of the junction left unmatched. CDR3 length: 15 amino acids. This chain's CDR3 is CASSKEASGKNEQFF. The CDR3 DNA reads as TGTGCCAGTAGTAAGGAGGCTAGCGGTAAGAATGAGCAGTTCTTC.

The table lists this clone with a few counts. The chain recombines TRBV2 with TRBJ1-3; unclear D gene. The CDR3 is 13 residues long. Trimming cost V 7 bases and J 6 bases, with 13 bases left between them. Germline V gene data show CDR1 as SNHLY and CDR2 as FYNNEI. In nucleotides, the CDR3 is TGTGCCAGCAAGTCCAGGCGTCAAAACACCATATATTTT. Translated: CASKSRRQNTIYF.

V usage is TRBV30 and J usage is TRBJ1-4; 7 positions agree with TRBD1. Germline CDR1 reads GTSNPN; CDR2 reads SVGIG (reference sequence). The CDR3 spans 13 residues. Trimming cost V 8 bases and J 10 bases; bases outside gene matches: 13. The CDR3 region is CAHGDRRGGKLFF. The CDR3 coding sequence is TGTGCCCATGGGGACAGACGGGGGGGAAAACTGTTTTTT.

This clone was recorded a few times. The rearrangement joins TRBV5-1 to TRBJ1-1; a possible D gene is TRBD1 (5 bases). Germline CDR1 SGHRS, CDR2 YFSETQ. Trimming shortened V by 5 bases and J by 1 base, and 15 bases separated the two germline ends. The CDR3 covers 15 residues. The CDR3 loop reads CASRDLRGGNTEAFF. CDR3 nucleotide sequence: TGCGCCAGCAGGGACTTGAGGGGAGGGAACACTGAAGCTTTCTTT.

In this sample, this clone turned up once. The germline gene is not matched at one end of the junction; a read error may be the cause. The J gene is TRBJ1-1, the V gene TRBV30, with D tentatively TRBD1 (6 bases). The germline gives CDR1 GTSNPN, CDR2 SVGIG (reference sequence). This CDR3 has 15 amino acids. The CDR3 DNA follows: TGTGCCTGGAGTGATTGGACAGTAGTGAATACTGAAGCTTTCTTT. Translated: CAWSDWTVVNTEAFF.

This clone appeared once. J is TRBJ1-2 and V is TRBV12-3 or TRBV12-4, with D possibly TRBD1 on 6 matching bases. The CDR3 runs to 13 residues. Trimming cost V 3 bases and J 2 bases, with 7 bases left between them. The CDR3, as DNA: TGTGCCAGCAGTTTCAGGGGAAACTATGGCTACACCTTC. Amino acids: CASSFRGNYGYTF.

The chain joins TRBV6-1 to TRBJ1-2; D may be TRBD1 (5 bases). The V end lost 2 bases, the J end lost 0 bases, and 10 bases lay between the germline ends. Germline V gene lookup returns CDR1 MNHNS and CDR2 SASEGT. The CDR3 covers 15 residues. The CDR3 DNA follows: TGTGCCAGCAGTGAACAGGGTCTAGCTAACTATGGCTACACCTTC. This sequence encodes CASSEQGLANYGYTF.

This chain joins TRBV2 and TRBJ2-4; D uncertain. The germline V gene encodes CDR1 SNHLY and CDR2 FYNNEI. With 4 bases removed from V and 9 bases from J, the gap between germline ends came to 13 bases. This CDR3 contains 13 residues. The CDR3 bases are TGTGCCAGCAGTGCAGGTTCAGGTCGCATTCAGTACTTC. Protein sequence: CASSAGSGRIQYF.

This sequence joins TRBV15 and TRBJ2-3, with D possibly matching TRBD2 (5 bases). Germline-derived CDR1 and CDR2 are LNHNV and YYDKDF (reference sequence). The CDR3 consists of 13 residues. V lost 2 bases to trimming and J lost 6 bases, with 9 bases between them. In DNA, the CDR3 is TGTGCCACCAGCAGAAATCGGAGGGATACGCAGTATTTT. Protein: CATSRNRRDTQYF. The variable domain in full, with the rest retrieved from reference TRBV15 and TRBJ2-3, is DAMVIQNPRYQVTQFGKPVTLSCSQTLNHNVMYWYQQKSSQAPKLLFHYYDKDFNNEADTPDNFQSRRPNTSFCFLDIRSPGLGDTAMYLCATSRNRRDTQYFGPGTRLTVL.

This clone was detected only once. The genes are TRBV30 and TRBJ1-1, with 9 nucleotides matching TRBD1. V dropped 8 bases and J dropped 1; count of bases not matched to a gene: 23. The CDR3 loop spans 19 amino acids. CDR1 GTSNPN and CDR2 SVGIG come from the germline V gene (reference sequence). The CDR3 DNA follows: TGTGCCCGTTCCCCCCGCCACAACAGGGGGCGAATACGGAACACTGAAGCTTTCTTT. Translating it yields CARSPRHNRGRIRNTEAFF.

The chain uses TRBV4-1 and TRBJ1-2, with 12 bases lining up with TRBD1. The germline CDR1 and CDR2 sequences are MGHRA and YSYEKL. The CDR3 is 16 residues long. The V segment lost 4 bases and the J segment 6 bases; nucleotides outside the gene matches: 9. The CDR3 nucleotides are TGCGCCAGCAGCCCCACATGGGGACAGGGGGCTGATGGCTACACCTTC. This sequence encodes CASSPTWGQGADGYTF.

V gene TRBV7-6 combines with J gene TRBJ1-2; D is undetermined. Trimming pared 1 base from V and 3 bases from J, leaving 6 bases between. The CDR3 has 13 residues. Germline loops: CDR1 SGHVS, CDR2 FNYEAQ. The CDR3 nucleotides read TGTGCCAGCAGCTTAGTGGCAGACTATGGCTACACCTTC. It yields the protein CASSLVADYGYTF.

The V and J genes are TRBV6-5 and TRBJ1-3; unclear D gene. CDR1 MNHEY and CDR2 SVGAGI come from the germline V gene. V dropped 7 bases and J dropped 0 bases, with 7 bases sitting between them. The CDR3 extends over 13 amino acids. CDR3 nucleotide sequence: TGTGCCAGCAACTCCCTCTCTGGAAACACCATATATTTT. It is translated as CASNSLSGNTIYF.

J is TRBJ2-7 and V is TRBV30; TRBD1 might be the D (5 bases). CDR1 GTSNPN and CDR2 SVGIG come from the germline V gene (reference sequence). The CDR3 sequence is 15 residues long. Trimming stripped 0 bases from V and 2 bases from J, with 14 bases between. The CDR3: CAWSVREDTTYEQYF. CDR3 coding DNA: TGTGCCTGGAGTGTACGTGAGGACACCACCTACGAGCAGTACTTC.

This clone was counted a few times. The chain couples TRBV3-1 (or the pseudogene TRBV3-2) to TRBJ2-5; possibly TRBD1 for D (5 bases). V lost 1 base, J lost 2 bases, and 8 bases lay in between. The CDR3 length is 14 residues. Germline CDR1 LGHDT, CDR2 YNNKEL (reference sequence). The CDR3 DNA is TGTGCCAGCAGCCAAGCGTCAGGGCAAGAGACCCAGTACTTC. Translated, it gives CASSQASGQETQYF.

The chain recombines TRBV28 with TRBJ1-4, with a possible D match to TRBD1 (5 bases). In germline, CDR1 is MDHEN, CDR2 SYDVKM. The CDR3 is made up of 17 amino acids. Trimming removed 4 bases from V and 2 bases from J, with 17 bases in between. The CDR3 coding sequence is TGTGCCAGCAGTTCTGCGGGGGTCCTGGCGACTAATGAAAAACTGTTTTTT. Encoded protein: CASSSAGVLATNEKLFF.

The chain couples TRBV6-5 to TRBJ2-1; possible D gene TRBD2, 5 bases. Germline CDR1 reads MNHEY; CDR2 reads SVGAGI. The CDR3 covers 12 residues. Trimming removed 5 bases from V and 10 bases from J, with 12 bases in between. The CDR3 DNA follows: TGTGCCAGCAGTCAGTACCGGGGAGAGCAGTTCTTC. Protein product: CASSQYRGEQFF.

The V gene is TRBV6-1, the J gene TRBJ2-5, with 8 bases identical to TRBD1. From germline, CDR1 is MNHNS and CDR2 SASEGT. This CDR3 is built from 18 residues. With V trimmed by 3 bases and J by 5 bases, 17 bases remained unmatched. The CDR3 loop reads CASSERQGSSLYWETQYF. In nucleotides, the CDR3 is TGTGCCAGCAGTGAGAGACAGGGGTCGTCTTTATACTGGGAGACCCAGTACTTC.

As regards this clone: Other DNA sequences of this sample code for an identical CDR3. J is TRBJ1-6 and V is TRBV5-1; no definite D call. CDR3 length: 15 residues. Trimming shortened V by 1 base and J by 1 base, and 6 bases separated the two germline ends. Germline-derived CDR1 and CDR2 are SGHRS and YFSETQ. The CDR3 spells CASSLSGSYNSPLHF. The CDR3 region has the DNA TGCGCCAGCAGCTTGTCGGGGTCCTATAATTCACCCCTCCACTTT.

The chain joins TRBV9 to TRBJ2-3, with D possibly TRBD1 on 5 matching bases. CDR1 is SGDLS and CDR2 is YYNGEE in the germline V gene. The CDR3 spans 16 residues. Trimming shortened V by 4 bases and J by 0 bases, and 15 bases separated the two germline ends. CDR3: CASSSTLRASTDTQYF. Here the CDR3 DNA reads TGTGCCAGCAGCTCCACGCTCAGGGCCAGCACAGATACGCAGTATTTT.

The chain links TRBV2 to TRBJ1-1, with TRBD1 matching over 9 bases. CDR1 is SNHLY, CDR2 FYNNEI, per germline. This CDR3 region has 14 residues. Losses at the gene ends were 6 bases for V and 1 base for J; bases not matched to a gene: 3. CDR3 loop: CASRGQGQNTEAFF. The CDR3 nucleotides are TGTGCCAGCAGGGGACAGGGCCAGAACACTGAAGCTTTCTTT.

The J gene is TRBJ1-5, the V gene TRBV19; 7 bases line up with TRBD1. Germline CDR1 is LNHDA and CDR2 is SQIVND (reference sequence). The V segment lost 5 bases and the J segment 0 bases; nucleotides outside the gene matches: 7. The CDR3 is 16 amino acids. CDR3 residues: CASSDRASYSNQPQHF. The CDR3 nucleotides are TGTGCCAGTAGTGACAGGGCCTCTTATAGCAATCAGCCCCAGCATTTT.

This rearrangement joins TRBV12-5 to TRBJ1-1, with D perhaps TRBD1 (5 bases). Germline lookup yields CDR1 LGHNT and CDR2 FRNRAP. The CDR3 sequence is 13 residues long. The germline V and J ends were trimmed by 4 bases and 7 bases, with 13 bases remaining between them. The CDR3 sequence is CASGSGGWGEAFF. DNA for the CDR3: TGTGCTAGTGGTTCCGGGGGGTGGGGTGAAGCTTTCTTT.

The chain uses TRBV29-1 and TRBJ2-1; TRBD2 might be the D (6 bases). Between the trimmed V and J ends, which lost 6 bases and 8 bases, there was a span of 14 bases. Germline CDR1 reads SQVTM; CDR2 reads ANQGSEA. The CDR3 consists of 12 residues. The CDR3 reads CSVGLDSYEQFF. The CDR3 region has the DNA TGCAGCGTGGGACTTGATTCGTATGAGCAGTTCTTC.

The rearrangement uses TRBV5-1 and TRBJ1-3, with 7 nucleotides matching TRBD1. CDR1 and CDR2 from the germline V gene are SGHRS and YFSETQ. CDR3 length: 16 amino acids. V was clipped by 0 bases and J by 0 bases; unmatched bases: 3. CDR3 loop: CASSLGTGNSGNTIYF. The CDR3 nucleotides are TGCGCCAGCAGCTTGGGGACAGGAAACTCTGGAAACACCATATATTTT.

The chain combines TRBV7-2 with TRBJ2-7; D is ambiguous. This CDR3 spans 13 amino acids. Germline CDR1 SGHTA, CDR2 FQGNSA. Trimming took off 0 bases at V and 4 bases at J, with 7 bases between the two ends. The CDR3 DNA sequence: TGTGCCAGCAGCTTAGCGCCAGGTTACGAGCAGTACTTC. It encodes CASSLAPGYEQYF.